This T cell receptor (beta chain) was sequenced for a study of cytomegalovirus exposure and HLA in healthy donors. Study-level background: The use of the same platform for the 120 validation repertoires and the roughly 730 first-cohort repertoires was reported by a later analysis. Study findings and constraints: It was 150 to 200 TCR beta chains that were listed as cytomegalovirus-associated. Some public TCRs appeared in many individuals, while most sequences were rare.

Germline assignment: CDR1 SGHAT and CDR2 FQNNGV. Trimming took 3 bases from V and 3 from J, leaving 11 bases between them. CDR3 length: 14 residues. In the case of this clone: Its specificity is not known.

Separate from the approximately 670-subject first cohort, the roughly 120-subject validation cohort was the one that the donors belonged to. Produced via immunoSEQ multiplex PCR; TCRdb's table is partial and in-frame only. This table has roughly 56,000 clones, 93% appearing once. The sequenced material came from PBMCs. This receptor was taken from a woman under 30 in good health and CMV-seropositive. The chain carries TRBV11-2 and TRBJ1-1; D not resolved. CDR3 bases: TGTGCCAGCAGCTTTGAGGTACGATACACTGAAGCTTTCTTT. Encoded protein: CASSFEVRYTEAFF.